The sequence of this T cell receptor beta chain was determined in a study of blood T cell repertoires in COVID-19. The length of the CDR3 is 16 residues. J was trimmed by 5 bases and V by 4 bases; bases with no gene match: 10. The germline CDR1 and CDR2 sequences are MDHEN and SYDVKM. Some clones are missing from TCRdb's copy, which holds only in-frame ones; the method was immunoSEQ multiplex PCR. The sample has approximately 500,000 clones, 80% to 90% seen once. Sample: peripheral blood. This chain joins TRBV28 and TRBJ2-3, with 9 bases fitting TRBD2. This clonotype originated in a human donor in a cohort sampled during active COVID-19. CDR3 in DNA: TGTGCCAGCAGTTCCACCTTAGCGGGAGCGATAGATACGCAGTATTTT. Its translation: CASSSTLAGAIDTQYF.